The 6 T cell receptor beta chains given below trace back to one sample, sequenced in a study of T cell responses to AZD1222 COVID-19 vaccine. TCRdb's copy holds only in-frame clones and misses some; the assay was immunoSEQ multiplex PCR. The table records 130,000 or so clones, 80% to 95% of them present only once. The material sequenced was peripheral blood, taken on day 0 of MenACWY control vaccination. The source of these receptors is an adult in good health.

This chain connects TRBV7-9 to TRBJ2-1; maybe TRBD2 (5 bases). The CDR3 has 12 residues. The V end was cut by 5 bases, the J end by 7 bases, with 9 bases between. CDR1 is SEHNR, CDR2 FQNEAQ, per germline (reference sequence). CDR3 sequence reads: CASSALENEQFF. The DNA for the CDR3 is TGTGCCAGCAGCGCACTAGAGAATGAGCAGTTCTTC.

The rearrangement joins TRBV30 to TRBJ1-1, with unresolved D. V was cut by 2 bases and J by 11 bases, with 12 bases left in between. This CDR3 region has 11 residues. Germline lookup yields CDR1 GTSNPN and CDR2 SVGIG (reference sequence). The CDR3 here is CAWSPRTRAFF. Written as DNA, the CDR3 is TGTGCCTGGAGTCCCCGGACTCGGGCTTTCTTT.

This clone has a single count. The CDR3 DNA sequence: TGCGCCAGCATTGAGGGATCGGGTATTTTCGGCGAGCAGTACTTC. It encodes CASIEGSGIFGEQYF. J is TRBJ2-7 and V is TRBV5-1; D possibly corresponds to TRBD2 (5 bases). Trimming pared 6 bases from V and 6 bases from J, leaving 22 bases between. Germline assignment: CDR1 SGHRS and CDR2 YFSETQ. The CDR3 runs to 15 residues.

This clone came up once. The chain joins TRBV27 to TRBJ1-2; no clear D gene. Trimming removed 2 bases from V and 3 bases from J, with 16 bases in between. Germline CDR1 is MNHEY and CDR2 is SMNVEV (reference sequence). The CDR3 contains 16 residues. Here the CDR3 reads CASSLEGPRPDYGYTF. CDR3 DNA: TGTGCCAGCAGTTTAGAAGGCCCCCGGCCAGACTATGGCTACACCTTC.

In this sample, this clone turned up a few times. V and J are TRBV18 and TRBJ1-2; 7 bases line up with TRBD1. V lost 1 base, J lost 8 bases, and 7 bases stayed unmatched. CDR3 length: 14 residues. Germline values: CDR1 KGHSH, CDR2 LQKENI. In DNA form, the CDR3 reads TGTGCCAGCTCACCACGACAGGGATCCCACGGCTACACCTTC. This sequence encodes CASSPRQGSHGYTF. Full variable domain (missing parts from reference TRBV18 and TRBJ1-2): NAGVMQNPRHLVRRRGQEARLRCSPMKGHSHVYWYRQLPEEGLKFMVYLQKENIIDESGMPKERFSAEFPKEGPSILRIQQVVRGDSAAYFCASSPRQGSHGYTFGSGTRLTVV.

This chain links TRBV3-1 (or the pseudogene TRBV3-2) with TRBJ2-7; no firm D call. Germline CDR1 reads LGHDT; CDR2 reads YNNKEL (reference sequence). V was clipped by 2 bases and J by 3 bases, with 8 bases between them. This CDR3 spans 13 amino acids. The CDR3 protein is CASSQIGIYEQYF. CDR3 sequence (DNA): TGTGCCAGCAGCCAAATAGGCATCTACGAGCAGTACTTC.